In its sample, the clone carrying this T cell receptor beta chain was seen once. A clone one base away is much larger, so this may be a read error. These data originate in a study of shared clonotypes between healthy human individuals. Assay: immunoSEQ multiplex PCR; the TCRdb copy retains only in-frame clones and omits some. The sample holds fewer than 550,000 clones, almost 80% seen once. This CDR3 has 14 amino acids. From germline, CDR1 is SGHAT and CDR2 FQNNGV. Caucasian adults residing in Nashville, Tennessee made up all the donors. In unsorted samples, genomic DNA was obtained using approximately 100 million PBMCs.

The specimen was PBMCs. The TCR comes from a woman in her 40s in good health. Some clones in this sample may be carry-over from other donors' samples. The genes are TRBV11-2 and TRBJ1-1; tentatively, D is TRBD1 (5 bases). Written as DNA, the CDR3 is TGTGCCAGCAGCTTAGAAGGGGTGGGGACTGAAGCTTCCTTT. Translating it yields CASSLEGVGTEASF.